This T cell receptor beta chain derives from a study of blood T cell repertoires in COVID-19. At the level of the study: Samples taken during acute and convalescent COVID-19 were collected in the United States, Italy and Spain.

Generated by immunoSEQ multiplex PCR, the TCRdb table keeps only in-frame clones and is missing some. This sample yields 110,000 or so clones, of which around 80% are seen a single time; 4% to 5.5% belongs to the top ten. Germline CDR1 is SGHRS and CDR2 is YFSETQ. This CDR3 spans 15 amino acids. Trimming took 0 bases from V and 6 from J, leaving 12 bases between them. The rearrangement links TRBV5-1 to TRBJ2-2; D may be TRBD2 (5 bases). The receptor was isolated from a human donor in a cohort sampled during active or convalescent COVID-19. The sequencing input was peripheral blood. The CDR3 bases are TGCGCCAGCAGCTTGGCCCGGGGTGGAGCCGGGGAGCTGTTTTTT. Amino acids: CASSLARGGAGELFF.